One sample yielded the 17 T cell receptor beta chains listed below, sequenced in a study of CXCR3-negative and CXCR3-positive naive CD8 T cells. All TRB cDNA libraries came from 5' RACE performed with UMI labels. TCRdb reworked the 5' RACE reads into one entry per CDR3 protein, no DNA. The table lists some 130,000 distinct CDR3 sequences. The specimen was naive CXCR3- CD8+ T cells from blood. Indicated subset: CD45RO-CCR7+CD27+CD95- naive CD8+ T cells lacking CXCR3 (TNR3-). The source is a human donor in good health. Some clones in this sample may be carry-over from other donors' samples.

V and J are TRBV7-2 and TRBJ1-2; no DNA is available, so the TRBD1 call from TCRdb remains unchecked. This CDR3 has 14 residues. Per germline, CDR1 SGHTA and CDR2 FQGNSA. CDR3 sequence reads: CASSKGQSNYGYTF.

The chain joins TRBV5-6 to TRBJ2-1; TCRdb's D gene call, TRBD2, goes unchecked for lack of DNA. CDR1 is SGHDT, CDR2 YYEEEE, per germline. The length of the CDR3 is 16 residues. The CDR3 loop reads CASSMRLAGSYNEQFF.

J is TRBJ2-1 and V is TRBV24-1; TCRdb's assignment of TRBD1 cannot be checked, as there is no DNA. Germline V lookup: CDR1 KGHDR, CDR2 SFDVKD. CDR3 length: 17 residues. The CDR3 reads CATSDLRKGQGSNEQFF.

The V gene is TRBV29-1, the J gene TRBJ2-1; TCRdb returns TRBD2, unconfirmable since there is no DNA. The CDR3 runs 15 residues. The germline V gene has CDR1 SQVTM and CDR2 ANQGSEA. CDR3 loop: CSVVAAPAGYNEQFF.

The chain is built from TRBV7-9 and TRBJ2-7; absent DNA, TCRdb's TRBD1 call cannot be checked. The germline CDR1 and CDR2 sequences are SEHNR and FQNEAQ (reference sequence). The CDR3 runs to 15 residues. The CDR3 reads CASSSYKDRGAEQYF.

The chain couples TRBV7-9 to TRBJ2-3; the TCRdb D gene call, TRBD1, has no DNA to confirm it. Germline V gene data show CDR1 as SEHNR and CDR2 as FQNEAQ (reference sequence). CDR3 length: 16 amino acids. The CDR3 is CASSLGGQGSSDTQYF.

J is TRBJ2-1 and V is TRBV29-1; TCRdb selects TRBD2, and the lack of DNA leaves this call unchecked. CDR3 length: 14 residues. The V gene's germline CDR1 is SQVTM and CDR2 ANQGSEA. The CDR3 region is CSVAGTSGTNEQFF.

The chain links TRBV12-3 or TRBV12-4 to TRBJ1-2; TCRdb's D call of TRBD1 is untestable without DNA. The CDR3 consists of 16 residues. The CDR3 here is CASRLNRGQGGYGYTF.

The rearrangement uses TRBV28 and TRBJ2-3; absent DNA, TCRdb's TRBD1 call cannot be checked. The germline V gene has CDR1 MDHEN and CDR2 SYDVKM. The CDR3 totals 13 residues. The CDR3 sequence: CASTPRGADTQYF.

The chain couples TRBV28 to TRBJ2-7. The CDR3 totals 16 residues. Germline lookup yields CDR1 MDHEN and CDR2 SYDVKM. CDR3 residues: CASSRKRAGGPREQYF.

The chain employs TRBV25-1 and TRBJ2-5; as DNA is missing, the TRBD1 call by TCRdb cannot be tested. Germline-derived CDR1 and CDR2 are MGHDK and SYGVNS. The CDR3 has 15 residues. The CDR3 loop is CASSTPGTTRETQYF.

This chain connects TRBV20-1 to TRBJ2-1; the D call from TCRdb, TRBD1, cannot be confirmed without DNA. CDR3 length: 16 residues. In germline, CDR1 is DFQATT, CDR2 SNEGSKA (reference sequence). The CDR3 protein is CSARTGVEGSYNEQFF.

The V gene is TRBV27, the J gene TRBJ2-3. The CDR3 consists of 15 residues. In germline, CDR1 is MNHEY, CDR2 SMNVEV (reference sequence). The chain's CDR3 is CASSLLDGSTDTQYF.

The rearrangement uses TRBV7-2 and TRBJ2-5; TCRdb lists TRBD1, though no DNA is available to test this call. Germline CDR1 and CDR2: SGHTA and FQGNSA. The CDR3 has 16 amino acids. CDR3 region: CASSLPLLDPEETRYF.

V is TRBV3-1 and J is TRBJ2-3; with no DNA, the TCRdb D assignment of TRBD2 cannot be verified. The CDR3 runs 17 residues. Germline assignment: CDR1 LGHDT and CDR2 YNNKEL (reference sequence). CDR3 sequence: CASSLHQLAGATDTQYF.

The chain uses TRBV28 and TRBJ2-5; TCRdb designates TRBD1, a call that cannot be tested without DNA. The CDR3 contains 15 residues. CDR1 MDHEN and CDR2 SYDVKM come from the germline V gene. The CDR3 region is CASSWTVGDQETQYF.

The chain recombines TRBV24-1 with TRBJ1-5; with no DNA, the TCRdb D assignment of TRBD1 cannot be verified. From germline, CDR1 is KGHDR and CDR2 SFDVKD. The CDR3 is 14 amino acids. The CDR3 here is CATSDTRDSQPQHF.